This T cell receptor beta chain was profiled in a study of CD8 T cells in ankylosing spondylitis. Of note for this clonotype: Its antigen is undetermined.

TCRdb reprocessed the 5' RACE reads with MiXCR, giving one entry per CDR3 protein. There are around 890,000 distinct CDR3 sequences in the sample; about 11% occur only once, and less than 0.65% lies in the top ten. Whole-study results and caveats: For ankylosing spondylitis blood, a TCR beta motif of under ten highly homologous variants appeared characteristic.

V dropped 4 bases and J dropped 3 bases, with 7 bases sitting between them. The CDR3 runs 12 residues. Germline V gene sequence: CDR1 SGHVS, CDR2 FNYEAQ. This receptor was obtained from a male donor with ankylosing spondylitis. The gene calls are TRBV7-6 and TRBJ2-7; D is unresolved. The sample comprised blood, either unsorted or a sorted T cell fraction (not recorded which). In DNA, the CDR3 is TGTGCCAGCAGCTCTACCGACTACGAGCAGTACTTC. Protein: CASSSTDYEQYF.